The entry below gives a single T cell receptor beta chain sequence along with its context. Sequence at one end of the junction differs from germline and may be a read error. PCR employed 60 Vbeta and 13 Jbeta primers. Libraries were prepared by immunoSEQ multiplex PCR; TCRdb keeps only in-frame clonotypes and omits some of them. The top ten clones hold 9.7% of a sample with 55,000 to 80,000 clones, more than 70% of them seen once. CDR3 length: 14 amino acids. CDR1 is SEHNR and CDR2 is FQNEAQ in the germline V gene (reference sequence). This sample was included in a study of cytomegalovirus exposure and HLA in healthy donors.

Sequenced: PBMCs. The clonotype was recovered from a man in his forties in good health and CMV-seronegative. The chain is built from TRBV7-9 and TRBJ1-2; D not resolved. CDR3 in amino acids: CSSSSRGPEDGYTF. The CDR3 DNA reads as TGTTCCAGCAGCTCCAGAGGGCCCGAGGATGGCTACACCTTC.